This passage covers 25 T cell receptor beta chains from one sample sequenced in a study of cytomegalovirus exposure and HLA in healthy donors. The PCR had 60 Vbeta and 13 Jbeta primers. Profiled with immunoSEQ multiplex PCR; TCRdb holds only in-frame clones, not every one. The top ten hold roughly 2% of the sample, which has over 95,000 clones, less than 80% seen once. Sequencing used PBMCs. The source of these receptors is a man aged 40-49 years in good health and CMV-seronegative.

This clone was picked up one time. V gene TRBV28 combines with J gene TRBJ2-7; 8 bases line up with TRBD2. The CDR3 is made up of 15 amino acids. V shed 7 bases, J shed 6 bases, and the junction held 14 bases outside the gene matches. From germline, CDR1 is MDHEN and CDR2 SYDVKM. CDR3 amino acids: CASTSWGTRATEQYF. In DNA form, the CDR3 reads TGTGCCAGCACCTCTTGGGGGACTAGGGCTACCGAGCAGTACTTC.

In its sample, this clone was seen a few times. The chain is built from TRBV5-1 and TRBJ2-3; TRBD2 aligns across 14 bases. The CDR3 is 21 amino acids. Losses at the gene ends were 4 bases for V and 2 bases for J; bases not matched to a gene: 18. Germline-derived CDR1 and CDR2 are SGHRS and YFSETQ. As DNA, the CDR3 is TGCGCCAGCAGCCATGAGGGACTAGCGGGAGTACCGGGGCTGTCCACAGATACGCAGTATTTT. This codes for CASSHEGLAGVPGLSTDTQYF.

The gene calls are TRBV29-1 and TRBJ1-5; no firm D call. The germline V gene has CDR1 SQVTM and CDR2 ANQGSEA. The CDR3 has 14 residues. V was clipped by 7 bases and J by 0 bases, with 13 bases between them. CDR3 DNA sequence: TGCAGCGCAAGCGACGGAGATAGCAATCAGCCCCAGCATTTT. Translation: CSASDGDSNQPQHF. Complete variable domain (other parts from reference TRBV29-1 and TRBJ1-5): SAVISQKPSRDICQRGTSLTIQCQVDSQVTMMFWYRQQPGQSLTLIATANQGSEATYESGFVIDKFPISRPNLTFSTLTVSNMSPEDSSIYLCSASDGDSNQPQHFGDGTRLSIL.

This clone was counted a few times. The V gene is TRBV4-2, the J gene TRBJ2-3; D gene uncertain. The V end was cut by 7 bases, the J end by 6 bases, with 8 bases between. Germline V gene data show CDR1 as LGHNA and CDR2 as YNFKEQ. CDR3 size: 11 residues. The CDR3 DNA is TGTGCCAGCAAAGAAGCGGATACGCAGTATTTT. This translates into CASKEADTQYF.

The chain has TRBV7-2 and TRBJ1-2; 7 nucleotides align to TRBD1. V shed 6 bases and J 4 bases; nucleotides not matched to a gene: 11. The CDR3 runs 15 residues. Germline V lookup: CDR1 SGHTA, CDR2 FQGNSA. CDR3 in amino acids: CASSSIQGDIYGYTF. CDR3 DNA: TGTGCCAGCAGTTCGATCCAGGGGGATATCTATGGCTACACCTTC. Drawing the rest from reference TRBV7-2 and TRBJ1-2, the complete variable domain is GAGVSQSPSNKVTEKGKDVELRCDPISGHTALYWYRQSLGQGLEFLIYFQGNSAPDKSGLPSDRFSAERTGGSVSTLTIQRTQQEDSAVYLCASSSIQGDIYGYTFGSGTRLTVV.

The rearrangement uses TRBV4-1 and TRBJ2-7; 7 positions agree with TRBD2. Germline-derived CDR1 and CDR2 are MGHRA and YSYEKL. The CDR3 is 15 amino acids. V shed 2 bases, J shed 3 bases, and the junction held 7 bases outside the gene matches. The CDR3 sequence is CASSQRSAGDYEQYF. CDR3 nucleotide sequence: TGCGCCAGCAGCCAAAGGAGTGCGGGGGACTACGAGCAGTACTTC.

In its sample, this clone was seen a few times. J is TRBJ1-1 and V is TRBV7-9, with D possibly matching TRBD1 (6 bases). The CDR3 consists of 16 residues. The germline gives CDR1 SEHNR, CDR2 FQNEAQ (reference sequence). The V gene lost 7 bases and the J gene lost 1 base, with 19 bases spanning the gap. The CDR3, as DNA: TGTGCCAGCACCTATCGAGGGGGAGGGCCGAACACTGAAGCTTTCTTT. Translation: CASTYRGGGPNTEAFF.

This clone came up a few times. CDR3: CASRGTSGGEQYF. The CDR3 DNA reads TGTGCCAGCAGGGGGACTAGCGGGGGCGAGCAGTACTTC. The chain couples TRBV7-6 to TRBJ2-7, with 14 bases identical to TRBD2. Germline CDR1 is SGHVS and CDR2 is FNYEAQ. CDR3 length equals 13 residues. Trimming took 6 bases from V and 6 from J; bases not matched to a gene: 1.

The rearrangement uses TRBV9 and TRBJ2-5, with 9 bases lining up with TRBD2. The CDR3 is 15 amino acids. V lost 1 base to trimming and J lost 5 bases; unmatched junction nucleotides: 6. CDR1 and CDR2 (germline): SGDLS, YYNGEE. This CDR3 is CASSVYGSGGETQYF. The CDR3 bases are TGTGCCAGCAGCGTATATGGTAGCGGGGGCGAGACCCAGTACTTC.

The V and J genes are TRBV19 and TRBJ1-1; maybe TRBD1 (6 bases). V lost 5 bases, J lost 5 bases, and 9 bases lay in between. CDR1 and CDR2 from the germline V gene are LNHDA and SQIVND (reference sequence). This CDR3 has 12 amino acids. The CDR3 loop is CASSGGATEAFF. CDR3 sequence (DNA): TGTGCCAGTAGTGGGGGGGCAACTGAAGCTTTCTTT.

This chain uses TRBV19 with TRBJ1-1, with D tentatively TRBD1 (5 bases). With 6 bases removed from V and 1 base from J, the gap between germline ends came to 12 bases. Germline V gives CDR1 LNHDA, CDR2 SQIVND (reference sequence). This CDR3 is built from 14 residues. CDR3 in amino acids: CASSLRVKNTEAFF. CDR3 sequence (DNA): TGTGCCAGTAGCCTCAGGGTAAAGAACACTGAAGCTTTCTTT.

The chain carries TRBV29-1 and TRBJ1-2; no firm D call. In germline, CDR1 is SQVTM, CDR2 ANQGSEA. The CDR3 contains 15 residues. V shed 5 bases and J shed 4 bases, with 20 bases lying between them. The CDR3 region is CSVRKPAQRGYGYTF. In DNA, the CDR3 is TGCAGCGTTCGAAAACCGGCCCAACGCGGCTATGGCTACACCTTC. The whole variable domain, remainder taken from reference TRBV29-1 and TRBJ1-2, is SAVISQKPSRDICQRGTSLTIQCQVDSQVTMMFWYRQQPGQSLTLIATANQGSEATYESGFVIDKFPISRPNLTFSTLTVSNMSPEDSSIYLCSVRKPAQRGYGYTFGSGTRLTVV.

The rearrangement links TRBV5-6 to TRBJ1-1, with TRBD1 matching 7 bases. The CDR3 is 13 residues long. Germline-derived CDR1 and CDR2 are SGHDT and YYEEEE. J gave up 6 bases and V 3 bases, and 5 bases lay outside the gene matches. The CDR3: CASSSTGLAEAFF. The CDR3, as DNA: TGTGCCAGCAGCTCGACAGGGTTGGCTGAAGCTTTCTTT.

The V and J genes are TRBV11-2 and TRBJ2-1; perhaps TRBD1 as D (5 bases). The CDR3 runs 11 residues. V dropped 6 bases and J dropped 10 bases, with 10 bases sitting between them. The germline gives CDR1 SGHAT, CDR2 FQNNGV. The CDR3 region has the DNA TGTGCCAGCAGGGGAAACAGGGAGCAGTTCTTC. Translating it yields CASRGNREQFF.

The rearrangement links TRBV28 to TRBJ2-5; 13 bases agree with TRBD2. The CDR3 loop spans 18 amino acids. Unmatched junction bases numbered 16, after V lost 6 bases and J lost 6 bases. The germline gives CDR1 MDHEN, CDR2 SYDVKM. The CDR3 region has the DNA TGTGCCAGCAGCCCCCCACTAGCGGGAGGGCAGAGTCAAAAGACCCAGTACTTC. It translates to CASSPPLAGGQSQKTQYF.

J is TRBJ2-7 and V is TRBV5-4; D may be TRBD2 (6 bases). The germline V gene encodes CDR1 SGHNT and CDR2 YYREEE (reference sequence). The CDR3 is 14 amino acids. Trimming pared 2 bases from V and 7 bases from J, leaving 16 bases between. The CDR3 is CASSFGVRGWEQYF. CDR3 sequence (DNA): TGTGCCAGCAGCTTTGGGGTGCGGGGCTGGGAGCAGTACTTC.

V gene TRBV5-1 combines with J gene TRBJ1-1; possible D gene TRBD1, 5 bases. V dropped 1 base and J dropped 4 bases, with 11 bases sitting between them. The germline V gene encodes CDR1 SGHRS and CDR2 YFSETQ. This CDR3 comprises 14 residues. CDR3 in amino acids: CASSLWPGSTEAFF. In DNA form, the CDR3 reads TGCGCCAGCAGCTTGTGGCCAGGGTCCACTGAAGCTTTCTTT.

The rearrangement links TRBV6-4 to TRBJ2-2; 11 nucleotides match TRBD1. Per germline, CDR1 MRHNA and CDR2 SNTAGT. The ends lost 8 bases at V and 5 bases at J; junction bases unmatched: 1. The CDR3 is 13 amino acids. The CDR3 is CASGDRGTGELFF. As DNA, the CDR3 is TGTGCCAGCGGGGACAGGGGGACCGGGGAGCTGTTTTTT.

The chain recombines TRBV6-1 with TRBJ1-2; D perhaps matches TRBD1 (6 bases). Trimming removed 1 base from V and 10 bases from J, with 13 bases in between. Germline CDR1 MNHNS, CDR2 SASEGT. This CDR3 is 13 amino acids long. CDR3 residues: CASSEVRTALYTF. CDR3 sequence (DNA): TGTGCCAGCAGTGAAGTTCGGACAGCGCTCTACACCTTC.

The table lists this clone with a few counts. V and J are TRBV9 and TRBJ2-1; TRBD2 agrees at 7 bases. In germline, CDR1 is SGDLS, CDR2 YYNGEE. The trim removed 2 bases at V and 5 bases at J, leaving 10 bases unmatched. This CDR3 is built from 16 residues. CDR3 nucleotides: TGTGCCAGCAGCGTCGGAAACCGGGACTACCACAATGAGCAGTTCTTC. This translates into CASSVGNRDYHNEQFF.

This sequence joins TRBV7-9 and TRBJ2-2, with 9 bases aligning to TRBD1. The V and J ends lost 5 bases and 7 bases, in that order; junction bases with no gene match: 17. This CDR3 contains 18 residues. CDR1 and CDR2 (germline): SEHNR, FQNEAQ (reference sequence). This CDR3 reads CASSLRDREMLGNGELFF. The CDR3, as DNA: TGTGCCAGCAGCCTGCGGGACAGGGAGATGTTGGGGAACGGGGAGCTGTTTTTT.

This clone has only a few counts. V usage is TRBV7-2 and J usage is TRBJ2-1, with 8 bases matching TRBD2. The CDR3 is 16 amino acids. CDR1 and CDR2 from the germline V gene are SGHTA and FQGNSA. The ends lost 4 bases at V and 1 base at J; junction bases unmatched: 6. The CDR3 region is CASSSHGTSSYNEQFF. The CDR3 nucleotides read TGTGCCAGCAGCTCCCACGGGACTAGTTCCTACAATGAGCAGTTCTTC.

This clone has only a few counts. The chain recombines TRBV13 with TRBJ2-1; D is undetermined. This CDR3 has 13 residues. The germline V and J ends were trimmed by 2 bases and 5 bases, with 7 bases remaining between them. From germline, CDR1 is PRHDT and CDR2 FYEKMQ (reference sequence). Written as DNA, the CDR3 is TGTGCCAGCAGCTTATCCCCCAACAATGAGCAGTTCTTC. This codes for CASSLSPNNEQFF.

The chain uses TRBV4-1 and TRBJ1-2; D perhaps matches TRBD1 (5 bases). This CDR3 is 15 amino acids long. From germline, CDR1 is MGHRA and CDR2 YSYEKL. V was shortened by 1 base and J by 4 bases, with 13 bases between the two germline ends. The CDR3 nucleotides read TGCGCCAGCAGCCAAGTGCAGGGCACGATCTATGGCTACACCTTC. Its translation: CASSQVQGTIYGYTF.

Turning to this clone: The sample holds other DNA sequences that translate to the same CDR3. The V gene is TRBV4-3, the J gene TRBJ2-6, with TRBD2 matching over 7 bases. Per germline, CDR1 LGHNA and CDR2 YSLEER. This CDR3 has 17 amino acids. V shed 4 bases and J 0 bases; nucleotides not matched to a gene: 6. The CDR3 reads CASSRRGDPSGANVLTF. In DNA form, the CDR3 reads TGCGCCAGCAGCCGACGGGGGGACCCCTCTGGGGCCAACGTCCTGACTTTC.